The clone carrying this T cell receptor beta chain was counted a few times. The antigen remains unidentified. The source of the sample is a study of blood T cells in healthy people across ages. Drawing of peripheral blood yielded roughly 9.8 milliliters from each donor. This CDR3 region has 12 residues. The V gene lost 11 bases and the J gene lost 7 bases, with 17 bases spanning the gap. The germline V gene has CDR1 ENHRY and CDR2 SYGVKD. Study-wide results and limits: Measured against age, TCR beta diversity per million T cells decreased in a roughly linear manner.

Using a J-beta primer mix together with a sample-barcoded 5' primer, a second PCR was run for roughly 7 to 12 cycles. MiXCR was run by TCRdb on the 5' RACE reads, yielding one entry per CDR3 protein. The repertoire holds hundreds of thousands of distinct CDR3 sequences, with about 30% as singletons. The receptor was isolated from a woman aged 80 or older in good health. Sequenced: blood. The V and J genes are TRBV10-3 and TRBJ1-1; D is ambiguous. The CDR3 spells CASRDNRLEAFF. CDR3 coding DNA: TGTGCCTCCAGAGACAACCGCCTTGAAGCTTTCTTT.